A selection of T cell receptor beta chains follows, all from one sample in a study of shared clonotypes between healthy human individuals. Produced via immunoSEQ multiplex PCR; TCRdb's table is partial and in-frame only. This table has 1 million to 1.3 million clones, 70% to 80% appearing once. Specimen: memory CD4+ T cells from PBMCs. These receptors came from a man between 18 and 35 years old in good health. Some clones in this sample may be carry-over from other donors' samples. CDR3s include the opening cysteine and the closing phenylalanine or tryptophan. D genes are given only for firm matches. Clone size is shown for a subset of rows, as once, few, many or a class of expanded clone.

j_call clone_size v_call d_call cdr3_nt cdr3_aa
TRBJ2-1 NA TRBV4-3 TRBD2 TGCGCCAGCAGCCACCCAACTAGCGGGAGAATTAATGAGCAGTTCTTC CASSHPTSGRINEQFF
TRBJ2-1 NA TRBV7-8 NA TGTGCCAGCAGCCGGGCTGCGGGCTCCTACAATGAGCAGTTCTTC CASSRAAGSYNEQFF
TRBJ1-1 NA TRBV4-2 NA TGTGCCAGCAGCCAAGAACAGCTGGCCGGGAACACTGAAGCTTTCTTT CASSQEQLAGNTEAFF
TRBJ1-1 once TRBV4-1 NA TGCGCCAGCAGTCCCAATGAGGGGCGGAACACTGAAGCTTTCTTT CASSPNEGRNTEAFF
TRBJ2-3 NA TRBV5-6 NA TGTGCCAGCACCCTTCGGGATACGCAGTATTTT CASTLRDTQYF
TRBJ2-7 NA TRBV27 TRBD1 TGTGCCAGCAGTCCGGACAGGGATACCTACGAGCAGTACTTC CASSPDRDTYEQYF
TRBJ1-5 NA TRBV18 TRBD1 TGTGCCAGCTCACCGGACAGGCATCAGCCCCAGCATTTT CASSPDRHQPQHF
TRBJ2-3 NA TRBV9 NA TGTGCCAGCAGCGTATCCGGAACCACAGATACGCAGTATTTT CASSVSGTTDTQYF
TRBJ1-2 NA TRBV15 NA TGTGCCACCAGCAGAGCGGTGTCTGGCTATGGCTACACCTTC CATSRAVSGYGYTF
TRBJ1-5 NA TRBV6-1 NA TGTGCCAGCAGTTGGGAACGCAATCAGCCCCAGCATTTT CASSWERNQPQHF
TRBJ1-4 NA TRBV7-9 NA TGTGCCAGCAGCTTAGCCAGTTATAATGAAAAACTGTTTTTT CASSLASYNEKLFF
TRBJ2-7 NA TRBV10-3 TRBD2 TGTGCCATCAGTGAGCCGACTAGCGGGAGGGCCTACGAGCAGTACTTC CAISEPTSGRAYEQYF
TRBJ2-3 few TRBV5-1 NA TGCGCCAGCAGCTTGGCGCTCCTAGAAACCACAGATACGCAGTATTTT CASSLALLETTDTQYF
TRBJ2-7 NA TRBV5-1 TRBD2 TGCGCCAGCAGTTCTAGCGGGAGGGGCGACGAGCAGTACTTC CASSSSGRGDEQYF
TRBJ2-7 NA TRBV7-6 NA TGTGCCAGCAGCACAACAGGGCTAGAGCAGTACTTC CASSTTGLEQYF
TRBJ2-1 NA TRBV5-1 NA TGCGCCAGCAGCTTGGAATTGGGGAGCTCCTACAATGAGCAGTTCTTC CASSLELGSSYNEQFF
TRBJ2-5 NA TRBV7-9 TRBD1 TGTGCCAGCAGCACCCAGGGGGCCCAAGAGACCCAGTACTTC CASSTQGAQETQYF
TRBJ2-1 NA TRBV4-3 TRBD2 TGCGCCAGCAGCCAAAACCCTAGCGGGAGGTCCTACAATGAGCAGTTCTTC CASSQNPSGRSYNEQFF
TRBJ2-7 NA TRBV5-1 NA TGCGCCAGCAGCTTGTTCGGGGCGGCGGAATCTCTCGAGCAGTACTTC CASSLFGAAESLEQYF
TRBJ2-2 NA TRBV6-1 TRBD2 TGTGCCAGCAGTGCGCCTAGCGGAACCAACACCGGGGAGCTGTTTTTT CASSAPSGTNTGELFF
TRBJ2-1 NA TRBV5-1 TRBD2 TGCGCCAGCAGCTTGGCCGAACTAGCGGCTCACAATGAGCAGTTCTTC CASSLAELAAHNEQFF
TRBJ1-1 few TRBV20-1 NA TGCAGTGCTCCACGGAACACTGAAGCTTTCTTT CSAPRNTEAFF
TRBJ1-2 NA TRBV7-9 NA TGTGCCAGCAGCTTACCCCAAGGAGGGTATGGCTACACCTTC CASSLPQGGYGYTF
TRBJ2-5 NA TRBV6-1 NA TGTGCCACTAGGCAGGGAGTCCAAGAGACCCAGTACTTC CATRQGVQETQYF
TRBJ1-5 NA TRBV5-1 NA TGCGCCAGCAGCTTGGATGGGGCGGCCAATCAGCCCCAGCATTTT CASSLDGAANQPQHF
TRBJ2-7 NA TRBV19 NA TGTGCCAGCCCCTCACAGGTCCTCTACGAGCAGTACTTC CASPSQVLYEQYF
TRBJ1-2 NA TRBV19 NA TGTGCCAGTACCCCCTCCAAAGGGAGACACCCCGTCAGAGGATACACCTTC CASTPSKGRHPVRGYTF
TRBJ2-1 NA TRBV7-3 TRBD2 TGTGCCAGCAGCCCACTAGCGGGAGACAATGAGCAGTTCTTC CASSPLAGDNEQFF
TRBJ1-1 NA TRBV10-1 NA TGCGCCAGCAGTGAATCGGGAAAGGGGAACACTGAAGCTTTCTTT CASSESGKGNTEAFF
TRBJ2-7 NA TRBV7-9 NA TGTGCCAGCAGCAAAGGGTCCTCCTACGAGCAGTACTTC CASSKGSSYEQYF